This TCR beta chain is drawn from a study of blood T cells in healthy people across ages. Study-level results: Underestimates were what the diversity estimates from one million T cells were considered to be.

CDR1 and CDR2 from the germline V gene are SGHVS and FQNEAQ. This CDR3 region has 16 residues. The ends were cut back, 4 bases at V and 0 bases at J, with 13 bases in the middle. This clonotype was seen a few times. As yet, its antigen is unknown. The donors, healthy Caucasians from Russia, were aged roughly 6 to 100. They isolated at least 6 million PBMCs from each sample. A sample-barcoded 5' primer and a J-beta primer mix were used in a second PCR of roughly 7 to 11 cycles. TCRdb itself ran the 5' RACE reads through MiXCR, one entry per CDR3 protein. The sample includes around 1,900,000 distinct CDR3 sequences, about two fifths seen only once; the top ten take 23%.

Material: blood. This rearrangement joins TRBV7-8 to TRBJ2-1, with a tentative D call TRBD2 (5 bases). The sequence was collected from a human donor in good health. Here the CDR3 DNA reads TGTGCCAGCAGCTCTACCCCGGGGTACTCCTACAATGAGCAGTTCTTC. Its translation is CASSSTPGYSYNEQFF.